This T cell receptor (beta chain) comes out of a study of OX40 agonist ivuxolimab in advanced cancers. Study summary: Participants, approximately 83% male, averaged roughly 60 years of age, ranging from about 23 to 90. Partial responses were achieved by three patients, of whom one had hepatocellular carcinoma and two had cutaneous melanoma.

Profiling relied on immunoSEQ multiplex PCR, and the TCRdb table lists in-frame clones only, not all of them. There are about 73,000 clones in the sample; over 80% occur only once, and roughly 0.56% lies in the top ten. CDR3 length: 16 residues. V was clipped by 6 bases and J by 4 bases; unmatched bases: 10. Germline-derived CDR1 and CDR2 are ENHRY and SYGVKD. The chain links TRBV10-3 to TRBJ2-3; 10 bases are shared with TRBD2. The sequenced sample was CD4+ or CD8+ T cells sorted from blood, obtained in a trial of the OX40 agonist ivuxolimab. The sequence was collected from an adult with an advanced solid tumor such as melanoma, head and neck, liver or kidney cancer. This chain's CDR3 is CAIRPTGTSAADTQYF. CDR3 nucleotide sequence: TGTGCCATCAGACCCACCGGGACTAGCGCGGCAGATACGCAGTATTTT.